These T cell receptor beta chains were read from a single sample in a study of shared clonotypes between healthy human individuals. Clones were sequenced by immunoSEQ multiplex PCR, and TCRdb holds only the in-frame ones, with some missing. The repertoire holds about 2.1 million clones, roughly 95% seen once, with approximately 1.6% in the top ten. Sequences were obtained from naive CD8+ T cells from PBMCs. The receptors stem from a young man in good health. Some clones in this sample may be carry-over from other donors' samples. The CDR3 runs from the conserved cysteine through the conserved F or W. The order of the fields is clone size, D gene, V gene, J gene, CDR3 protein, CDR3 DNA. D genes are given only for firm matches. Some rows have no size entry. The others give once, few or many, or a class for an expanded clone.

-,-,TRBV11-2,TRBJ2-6,CASSPPGRVISSGANVLTF,TGTGCCAGCAGCCCCCCCGGTAGGGTTATAAGCTCTGGGGCCAACGTCCTGACTTTC
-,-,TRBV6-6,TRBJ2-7,CASSYSEGDEQYF,TGTGCCAGCAGTTACTCGGAGGGGGACGAGCAGTACTTC
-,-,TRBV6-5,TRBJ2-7,CASSYRESYEQYF,TGTGCCAGCAGTTACAGGGAGAGCTACGAGCAGTACTTC
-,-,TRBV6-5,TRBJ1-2,CASSSSSNYGYTF,TGTGCCAGCAGTTCCAGTTCGAACTATGGCTACACCTTC
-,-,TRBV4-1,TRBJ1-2,CASSQGNYGYTF,TGCGCCAGCAGCCAGGGGAACTATGGCTACACCTTC
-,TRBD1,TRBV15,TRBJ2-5,CATSRFPRDRYQETQYF,TGTGCCACCAGCAGATTCCCCCGGGACAGGTACCAAGAGACCCAGTACTTC
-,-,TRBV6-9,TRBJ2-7,CASSPPETYYEQYF,TGTGCCAGCAGCCCCCCCGAGACATACTACGAGCAGTACTTC
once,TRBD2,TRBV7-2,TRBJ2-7,CASSLERLAGYEQYF,TGTGCCAGCAGCTTAGAGAGACTAGCTGGATACGAGCAGTACTTC
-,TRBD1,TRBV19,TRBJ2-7,CASSNLQDRGYEQYF,TGTGCCAGTAGTAACCTCCAGGACAGGGGCTACGAGCAGTACTTC
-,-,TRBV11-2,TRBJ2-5,CASRGEAVPETQYF,TGTGCCAGCAGGGGGGAAGCCGTCCCGGAGACCCAGTACTTC
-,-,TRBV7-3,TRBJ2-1,CASSWGNEQFF,TGTGCCAGCAGCTGGGGGAATGAGCAGTTCTTC
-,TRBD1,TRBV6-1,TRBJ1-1,CASWDRDGINTEAFF,TGTGCCAGCTGGGACAGGGATGGGATCAACACTGAAGCTTTCTTT
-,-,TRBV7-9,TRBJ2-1,CASSSTNTPSSYNEQFF,TGTGCCAGCAGCTCTACCAATACACCGAGCTCCTACAATGAGCAGTTCTTC
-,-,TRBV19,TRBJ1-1,CASTPWGGTEAFF,TGTGCCAGTACACCTTGGGGAGGCACTGAAGCTTTCTTT
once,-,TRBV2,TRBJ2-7,CASSEAATQPSYEQYF,TGTGCCAGCAGTGAAGCGGCTACCCAGCCCTCCTACGAGCAGTACTTC
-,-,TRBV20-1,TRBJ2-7,CSARDGYEQYF,TGCAGTGCTAGGGATGGGTACGAGCAGTACTTC
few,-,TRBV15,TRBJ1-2,CATSRDLQGYTF,TGTGCCACCAGCAGAGACTTACAGGGCTACACCTTC
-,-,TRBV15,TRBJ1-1,CATSRAVTTLNTEAFF,TGTGCCACCAGCAGAGCTGTGACAACTTTGAACACTGAAGCTTTCTTT
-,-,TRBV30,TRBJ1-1,CAWSRPKGLEAFF,TGTGCCTGGAGCCGACCTAAGGGGCTTGAAGCTTTCTTT
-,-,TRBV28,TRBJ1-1,CASSDRGHTNTEAFF,TGTGCCAGCTCGGACCGGGGGCATACTAACACTGAAGCTTTCTTT
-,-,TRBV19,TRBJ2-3,CASLDSFTDTQYF,TGTGCCAGCCTGGACTCTTTCACAGATACGCAGTATTTT
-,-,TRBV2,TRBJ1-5,CASRDPRGNQPQHF,TGTGCCAGCAGGGACCCGCGGGGCAATCAGCCCCAGCATTTT
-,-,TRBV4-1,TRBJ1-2,CASSQERWIGGYTF,TGCGCCAGCAGCCAAGAACGGTGGATTGGGGGCTACACCTTC
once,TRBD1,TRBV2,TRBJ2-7,CASQRTGGLEQYF,TGTGCCAGCCAAAGGACAGGGGGCCTCGAGCAGTACTTC
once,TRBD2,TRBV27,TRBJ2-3,CASSWASGYTDTQYF,TGTGCCAGCAGTTGGGCTAGCGGTTACACAGATACGCAGTATTTT
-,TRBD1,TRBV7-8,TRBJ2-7,CASSPHRGTGAEQYF,TGTGCCAGCAGCCCACACCGCGGGACAGGGGCCGAGCAGTACTTC
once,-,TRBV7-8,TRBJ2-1,CASSLDRSEQFF,TGTGCCAGCAGCCTCGACAGGTCCGAGCAGTTCTTC
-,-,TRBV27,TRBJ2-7,CASAYRSWDEQYF,TGTGCCAGCGCATACCGGAGTTGGGACGAGCAGTACTTC
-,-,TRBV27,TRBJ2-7,CASSLSGGIYEQYF,TGTGCCAGCAGTTTATCGGGGGGAATCTACGAGCAGTACTTC
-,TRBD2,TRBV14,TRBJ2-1,CASSQVGQGTSAYNEQFF,TGTGCCAGCAGCCAAGTTGGGCAAGGGACTAGCGCCTACAATGAGCAGTTCTTC